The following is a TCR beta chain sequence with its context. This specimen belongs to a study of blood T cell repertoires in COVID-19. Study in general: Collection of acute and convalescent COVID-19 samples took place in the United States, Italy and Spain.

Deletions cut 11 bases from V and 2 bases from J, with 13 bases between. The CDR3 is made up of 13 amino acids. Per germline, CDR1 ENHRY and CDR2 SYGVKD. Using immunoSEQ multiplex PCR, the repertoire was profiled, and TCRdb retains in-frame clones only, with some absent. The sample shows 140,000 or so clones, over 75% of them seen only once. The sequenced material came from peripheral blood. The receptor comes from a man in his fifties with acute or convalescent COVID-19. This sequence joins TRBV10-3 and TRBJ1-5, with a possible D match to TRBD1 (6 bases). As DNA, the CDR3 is TGTGCCGTCCAGGCAGGGGGCAATCAGCCCCAGCATTTT. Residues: CAVQAGGNQPQHF.